This TCR beta chain was captured in a study of tumor-infiltrating lymphocytes in primary liver carcinoma. Study-level information: Tumor staging was T1-T3 N0M0; sizes spanned roughly 4.2 to 10 cm across. Productive TCRbeta read yields ran from roughly 3.6 to 7.1 million per sample and were similar between tissues. Study-level findings and limits: Researchers found tumor-adjacent and tumor-blood pairs overlapped less than tumor region pairs.

Notes on this clonotype: What it recognizes is unknown. Compared with germline, one end of the junction differs, possibly owing to a read error.

Unsorted bulk tissue of roughly 18-32 mg yielded co-extracted RNA and DNA. Patients were treatment-naive with chronic HBV infection. TCR beta cDNA was prepared out of roughly 450 ng total RNA by means of a constant-region primer. Amplification in three nested multiplex PCR rounds with slightly modified ARM-PCR gave rise to TCR beta libraries. Primers for the first two PCR rounds were TRBV1-TRBV30 forward primers and a C-beta reverse primer (around 11 cycles per round). Using its own MiXCR run on the multiplex PCR reads, TCRdb lists one record per CDR3 protein. This table has some 180,000 distinct CDR3 sequences, around four fifths appearing once. From germline, CDR1 is MGHRA and CDR2 YSYEKL. The CDR3 is 13 residues long.

The sample comprised tumor tissue from primary liver carcinoma. The V call is TRBV4-1, the J call TRBJ1-2; the D is unclear. The receptor was isolated from a man aged 40-50 years with primary liver carcinoma and hepatitis B virus infection. The CDR3 is CASGQEEDYGYTF. The CDR3 DNA sequence: TGCGCCAGCGGCCAAGAGGAGGACTATGGCTACACCTTC.